This paragraph reports one T cell receptor (beta chain). Its specificity is not known. From the multiplex PCR reads, TCRdb called clonotypes with MiXCR, one entry per CDR3 protein. The sample lists some 22,000 distinct CDR3 sequences, around 55% occurring once. This entry comes from a study of breast tumors, draining lymph nodes, adjacent tissues. Study results and caveats: Compared with basal-like, luminal-like tumors shared significantly more repertoire with nontumor tissue.

The sequenced sample was breast tumor tissue. The origin of this receptor is a female donor with breast cancer. Some clones in this sample may be carry-over from other donors' samples.

This chain's CDR3 is CASSQGQGNTIYF. CDR3 nucleotide sequence: TGTGCCAGCAGCCAGGGACAGGGAAACACCATATATTTT. V gene TRBV11-3 combines with J gene TRBJ1-3, with 7 bases lining up with TRBD1. J was trimmed by 4 bases and V by 5 bases; bases with no gene match: 2. The CDR3 length is 13 residues. Germline assignment: CDR1 SGHNT and CDR2 YENEEA. The whole variable domain, filled in from reference TRBV11-3 and TRBJ1-3, reads EAGVVQSPRYKIIEKKQPVAFWCNPISGHNTLYWYLQNLGQGPELLIRYENEEAVDDSQLPKDRFSAERLKGVDSTLKIQPAELGDSAVYLCASSQGQGNTIYFGEGSWLTVV.